One and the same sample provided the 30 T cell receptor beta chains below, sequenced in a study of long-term antiretroviral therapy in people with HIV (dated by TCRdb to 2022 to 2024). The immunoSEQ hsTCRB v3.0 assay was used at survey level resolution to sequence the TRB variable region. Drawn from immuneACCESS, this table holds only the in-frame rearrangements with V and J called that TCRdb kept. Clones are partly lost; checked studies trace under half to an unresolved V gene and leave the rest unexplained. This sample is represented by roughly 20,000 clones; around 80% of them were singletons. Roughly 10% of the sample rests with the top ten. Sequencing used unsorted PBMCs, obtained 4.1 years after starting antiretroviral therapy. The source is a woman in her thirties or forties with HIV.

The J gene is TRBJ2-7, the V gene TRBV5-1; 10 bases line up with TRBD1. The trim removed 3 bases at V and 5 bases at J, leaving 5 bases unmatched. Germline CDR1 SGHRS, CDR2 YFSETQ. The CDR3 spans 14 residues. CDR3 residues: CASSSGQGSDEQYF. The CDR3 DNA is TGCGCCAGCAGCTCGGGACAGGGGAGCGACGAGCAGTACTTC.

This chain connects TRBV30 to TRBJ2-3; no firm D call. The V end was cut by 2 bases, the J end by 1 base, with 1 base between. Germline lookup yields CDR1 GTSNPN and CDR2 SVGIG (reference sequence). This CDR3 region has 11 residues. CDR3 nucleotide sequence: TGTGCCTGGAGTCGCACAGATACGCAGTATTTT. It is translated as CAWSRTDTQYF.

The V and J genes are TRBV19 and TRBJ1-1; TRBD1 might be the D (6 bases). Trimming removed 4 bases at V and 1 base at J, with 13 bases between. Germline V lookup: CDR1 LNHDA, CDR2 SQIVND (reference sequence). The CDR3 covers 15 residues. CDR3 coding DNA: TGTGCCAGTAGTAGCTCATCGACAGGGAACACTGAAGCTTTCTTT. This gives the protein CASSSSSTGNTEAFF.

The J gene is TRBJ2-5, the V gene TRBV4-1; 8 bases are a match to TRBD2. The CDR3 has 16 residues. V dropped 5 bases and J dropped 4; count of bases not matched to a gene: 12. Germline V gives CDR1 MGHRA, CDR2 YSYEKL. The CDR3 DNA is TGCGCCAGCAGCGGAAGCGGGAGTATTGGTACAGAGACCCAGTACTTC. Protein: CASSGSGSIGTETQYF.

The rearrangement joins TRBV4-1 to TRBJ1-4; D remains ambiguous. V was pared by 0 bases and J by 8 bases, with 10 bases between. Germline V CDR1 and CDR2: MGHRA, YSYEKL. The CDR3 length is 14 residues. CDR3 amino acids: CASSQDLEEEKLFF. The CDR3 DNA is TGCGCCAGCAGCCAAGATTTAGAGGAGGAAAAACTGTTTTTT.

The J gene is TRBJ2-1, the V gene TRBV7-9, with 11 bases identical to TRBD2. This CDR3 is 15 amino acids long. The germline V gene encodes CDR1 SEHNR and CDR2 FQNEAQ (reference sequence). V shed 5 bases, J shed 4 bases, and the junction held 4 bases outside the gene matches. The chain's CDR3 is CASSGLAGRYNEQFF. CDR3 bases: TGTGCCAGCAGCGGACTAGCGGGCCGGTACAATGAGCAGTTCTTC.

The chain couples TRBV5-8 to TRBJ2-2; the match to TRBD2 covers 7 bases. Germline CDR1 SGHTS, CDR2 YDEGEE. The CDR3 has 14 residues. V trimming: 4 bases; J trimming: 6 bases; junction bases outside the gene matches: 6. In DNA, the CDR3 is TGTGCCAGCAGCCGAGGGAGGGCGTCCGGGGAGCTGTTTTTT. Protein product: CASSRGRASGELFF.

The chain carries TRBV25-1 and TRBJ1-5; possible D gene TRBD1, 6 bases. Germline loops: CDR1 MGHDK, CDR2 SYGVNS. The CDR3 extends over 15 amino acids. The ends were cut back, 2 bases at V and 0 bases at J, with 8 bases in the middle. CDR3 sequence (DNA): TGTGCCAGCAGTGAACGAGGGGGTAGCAATCAGCCCCAGCATTTT. Translating it yields CASSERGGSNQPQHF.

The CDR3 DNA reads TGTGCCAGCAGTGCTGGGGGTTCCGAGCAGTACTTC. Amino acids: CASSAGGSEQYF. The genes are TRBV2 and TRBJ2-7; the D call may be TRBD1 or TRBD2 (5 bases each). The CDR3 runs to 12 residues. The V end was cut by 4 bases, the J end by 6 bases, with 10 bases between. Per germline, CDR1 SNHLY and CDR2 FYNNEI.

The chain carries TRBV27 and TRBJ2-7; possible D gene TRBD1, 6 bases. V lost 5 bases and J 0 bases, leaving 26 bases between the germline ends. The CDR3 spans 19 residues. CDR1 is MNHEY, CDR2 SMNVEV, per germline (reference sequence). The CDR3 sequence: CASSPDPTLDRFPSYEQYF. CDR3 coding DNA: TGTGCCAGCAGTCCCGACCCTACGCTAGACAGGTTCCCCTCCTACGAGCAGTACTTC.

This clone was counted between two and nine times. The chain joins TRBV2 to TRBJ1-5, with a tentative D call TRBD1 (5 bases). Trimming cost V 6 bases and J 0 bases, with 6 bases left between them. From germline, CDR1 is SNHLY and CDR2 FYNNEI. The CDR3 is made up of 13 amino acids. CDR3 DNA sequence: TGTGCCAGCAGGGGGGATAGCAATCAGCCCCAGCATTTT. This translates into CASRGDSNQPQHF.

The chain employs TRBV11-3 and TRBJ2-3; D may be TRBD2 (5 bases). The CDR3 sequence is 16 residues long. Germline loops: CDR1 SGHNT, CDR2 YENEEA. V lost 1 base to trimming and J lost 1 base, with 12 bases between them. The CDR3 spells CASSLGAGGRTDTQYF. CDR3 nucleotide sequence: TGTGCCAGCAGCTTAGGGGCTGGAGGCCGCACAGATACGCAGTATTTT. Combining the CDR3 with reference TRBV11-3 and TRBJ2-3 gives the whole variable domain EAGVVQSPRYKIIEKKQPVAFWCNPISGHNTLYWYLQNLGQGPELLIRYENEEAVDDSQLPKDRFSAERLKGVDSTLKIQPAELGDSAVYLCASSLGAGGRTDTQYFGPGTRLTVL.

V is TRBV18 and J is TRBJ2-3, with 7 nucleotides matching TRBD1. This CDR3 spans 14 amino acids. The ends lost 2 bases at V and 4 bases at J; junction bases unmatched: 3. CDR1 and CDR2 (germline): KGHSH, LQKENI. The CDR3 loop reads CASSPIGQADTQYF. DNA of the CDR3: TGTGCCAGCTCACCAATAGGACAGGCAGATACGCAGTATTTT.

The chain uses TRBV18 and TRBJ2-7; the D gene is possibly TRBD2 (5 bases). V lost 2 bases to trimming and J lost 2 bases, with 13 bases between them. This CDR3 contains 15 residues. Germline CDR1 KGHSH, CDR2 LQKENI. In DNA form, the CDR3 reads TGTGCCAGCTCACCAGGAGTGGGAGCCCCCTACGAGCAGTACTTC. As protein: CASSPGVGAPYEQYF.

The chain uses TRBV5-1 and TRBJ1-1, with 7 bases that match TRBD1. Trimming took 4 bases from V and 1 from J; bases not matched to a gene: 10. The V gene's germline CDR1 is SGHRS and CDR2 YFSETQ. CDR3 length: 16 residues. CDR3 nucleotide sequence: TGCGCCAGCAGCGTCACAGGGGTTGGAGGGAACACTGAAGCTTTCTTT. Translating it yields CASSVTGVGGNTEAFF.

The chain combines TRBV30 with TRBJ2-1, with 11 bases matching TRBD1. Trimming cost V 1 base and J 7 bases; bases outside gene matches: 3. The length of the CDR3 is 14 residues. The germline V gene has CDR1 GTSNPN and CDR2 SVGIG (reference sequence). CDR3 nucleotides: TGTGCCTGGAGTGGAGGACAGGGGGCAAATGAGCAGTTCTTC. Protein product: CAWSGGQGANEQFF.

The genes are TRBV5-4 and TRBJ1-2; 7 bases fit TRBD1. Germline CDR1 SGHNT, CDR2 YYREEE (reference sequence). The trim removed 2 bases at V and 4 bases at J, leaving 2 bases unmatched. The CDR3 spans 13 residues. CDR3 in amino acids: CASSFDRVYGYTF. Written as DNA, the CDR3 is TGTGCCAGCAGCTTTGACAGGGTCTATGGCTACACCTTC.

The chain is built from TRBV28 and TRBJ2-1; D call uncertain. Germline-derived CDR1 and CDR2 are MDHEN and SYDVKM. The CDR3 is 14 amino acids. V was shortened by 5 bases and J by 8 bases, with 16 bases between the two germline ends. This CDR3 is CASSALKGMHEQFF. The CDR3 DNA sequence: TGTGCCAGCAGTGCATTAAAGGGTATGCATGAGCAGTTCTTC.

This chain joins TRBV19 and TRBJ2-3; D may be TRBD1 (5 bases). The CDR3 spans 15 residues. Germline lookup yields CDR1 LNHDA and CDR2 SQIVND (reference sequence). V lost 3 bases and J lost 6, with 16 bases in between. In DNA, the CDR3 is TGTGCCAGTAGTATGGTGGGGCTACTAAGGGATACGCAGTATTTT. It is translated as CASSMVGLLRDTQYF.

CDR3 in DNA: TGTGCCAGCAGCATCAACAGCGACTATGGCTACACCTTC. Amino acids: CASSINSDYGYTF. V is TRBV7-9 and J is TRBJ1-2; D is unclear. Germline V gives CDR1 SEHNR, CDR2 FQNEAQ (reference sequence). The CDR3 covers 13 residues. V lost 5 bases and J lost 3, with 10 bases in between.

The chain is built from TRBV6-1 and TRBJ1-5; no clear D gene. Trimming took 6 bases from V and 6 from J, leaving 9 bases between them. The V gene's germline CDR1 is MNHNS and CDR2 SASEGT. The CDR3 is made up of 12 amino acids. The CDR3 region has the DNA TGTGCCAGCAGACCAGGCGTTCAGCCCCAGCATTTT. Amino acids: CASRPGVQPQHF.

The rearrangement links TRBV9 to TRBJ2-3, with a weak D call TRBD2 (6 bases). The V gene lost 0 bases and the J gene lost 2 bases, with 13 bases spanning the gap. Germline-derived CDR1 and CDR2 are SGDLS and YYNGEE. The CDR3 length is 16 residues. The CDR3 DNA reads as TGTGCCAGCAGCGTAGGTGGAGGGAGCCCCACAGATACGCAGTATTTT. Protein sequence: CASSVGGGSPTDTQYF.

Only a few counts were recorded for this clone. The V and J genes are TRBV10-1 and TRBJ2-1; 8 bases align to TRBD2. Germline assignment: CDR1 WNHNN and CDR2 SYGVQD (reference sequence). J gave up 6 bases and V 6 bases, and 13 bases lay outside the gene matches. This CDR3 comprises 16 residues. The CDR3 sequence: CASSPITSGLLNEQFF. The CDR3 nucleotides read TGCGCCAGCAGCCCCATTACTAGCGGCCTACTCAATGAGCAGTTCTTC.

The rearrangement joins TRBV7-9 to TRBJ1-3; a possible D gene is TRBD1 (5 bases). The V gene's germline CDR1 is SEHNR and CDR2 FQNEAQ (reference sequence). V was pared by 2 bases and J by 2 bases, with 10 bases between. The CDR3 has 15 amino acids. The CDR3 DNA reads as TGTGCCAGCAGCTTATCCGGGGGAACTGGAAACACCATATATTTT. This encodes CASSLSGGTGNTIYF. The whole variable domain, filled in from reference TRBV7-9 and TRBJ1-3, reads DTGVSQNPRHKITKRGQNVTFRCDPISEHNRLYWYRQTLGQGPEFLTYFQNEAQLEKSRLLSDRFSAERPKGSFSTLEIQRTEQGDSAMYLCASSLSGGTGNTIYFGEGSWLTVV.

V usage is TRBV13 and J usage is TRBJ1-5, with D maybe TRBD1 (5 bases). This CDR3 is built from 17 residues. In germline, CDR1 is PRHDT, CDR2 FYEKMQ (reference sequence). The V end lost 3 bases, the J end lost 2 bases, and 17 bases lay between the germline ends. This CDR3 is CASSLAAGARGNQPQHF. In DNA, the CDR3 is TGTGCCAGCAGCTTGGCCGCCGGGGCCCGGGGCAATCAGCCCCAGCATTTT.

In nucleotides, the CDR3 is TGTGCCAGCAGCCGGATGAACACTGAAGCTTTCTTT. This codes for CASSRMNTEAFF. V gene TRBV4-2 combines with J gene TRBJ1-1; D gene ambiguous. The CDR3 has 12 amino acids. The V gene lost 4 bases and the J gene lost 0 bases, with 3 bases spanning the gap. The germline CDR1 and CDR2 sequences are LGHNA and YNFKEQ.

The chain couples TRBV7-9 to TRBJ2-5; the D is unclear. Per germline, CDR1 SEHNR and CDR2 FQNEAQ (reference sequence). Trimming stripped 5 bases from V and 13 bases from J, with 20 bases between. This CDR3 spans 13 amino acids. Here the CDR3 DNA reads TGTGCCAGCAGCGCCCGTGGGTCACCGGAGAGGTACTTC. It encodes CASSARGSPERYF.

The chain uses TRBV5-1 and TRBJ1-1; D unclear. V was cut by 2 bases and J by 5 bases, with 10 bases left in between. From germline, CDR1 is SGHRS and CDR2 YFSETQ. CDR3 length equals 13 residues. Written as DNA, the CDR3 is TGCGCCAGCAGCTTCGAGGTTATGACTGAAGCTTTCTTT. It is translated as CASSFEVMTEAFF.

The J gene is TRBJ2-7, the V gene TRBV7-8; a weak D match, TRBD1 (6 bases). CDR1 and CDR2 from the germline V gene are SGHVS and FQNEAQ. V shed 0 bases and J shed 7 bases, with 16 bases lying between them. This CDR3 is 15 amino acids long. CDR3 loop: CASSLARAGAWEQYF. Here the CDR3 DNA reads TGTGCCAGCAGCTTAGCGCGGGCAGGGGCGTGGGAGCAGTACTTC.

In nucleotides, the CDR3 is TGTGCCAGCAGTGAAGTGAACAGGGGGAACACAGATACGCAGTATTTT. Translated: CASSEVNRGNTDTQYF. The V and J genes are TRBV6-1 and TRBJ2-3; 8 nucleotides line up with TRBD1. This CDR3 has 16 amino acids. Germline trimming cut 1 base from V and 2 bases from J; bases unmatched to any gene: 5. Germline CDR1 is MNHNS and CDR2 is SASEGT.